The following is a T cell receptor (beta chain) sequence with its context. The target antigen is unknown. Assay used: immunoSEQ multiplex PCR; TCRdb lists only in-frame clones, some missing. Found here are about 160,000 clones, about nine tenths of them singletons; the top ten hold about 9.4%. The sample belongs to a study of cytomegalovirus exposure and HLA in healthy donors. Study summary: Later analysis reported that the roughly 120 validation repertoires shared the platform of the 500 to 850 first-cohort repertoires.

Whole-study results and caveats: TCR clusters originating in the first cohort tended to co-occur in the approximately 130 validation repertoires, according to a later analysis. Most TCR sequences were uncommon, yet certain public TCRs appeared in many donors. Roughly 170 TCR beta chains were listed as cytomegalovirus-associated.

The V gene's germline CDR1 is WNHNN and CDR2 SYGVQD (reference sequence). V was pared by 0 bases and J by 6 bases, with 18 bases of the junction left unmatched. This CDR3 comprises 19 residues. The clonotype comes from a woman aged 18-29 years in good health and CMV-seropositive. Source material: PBMCs. The genes are TRBV10-1 and TRBJ2-7, with TRBD2 matching over 9 bases. The CDR3 DNA follows: TGCGCCAGCAGTGAGTCGGGGCTAGCGGGAATCACCCCAGCAGGCGAGCAGTACTTC. It is translated as CASSESGLAGITPAGEQYF.